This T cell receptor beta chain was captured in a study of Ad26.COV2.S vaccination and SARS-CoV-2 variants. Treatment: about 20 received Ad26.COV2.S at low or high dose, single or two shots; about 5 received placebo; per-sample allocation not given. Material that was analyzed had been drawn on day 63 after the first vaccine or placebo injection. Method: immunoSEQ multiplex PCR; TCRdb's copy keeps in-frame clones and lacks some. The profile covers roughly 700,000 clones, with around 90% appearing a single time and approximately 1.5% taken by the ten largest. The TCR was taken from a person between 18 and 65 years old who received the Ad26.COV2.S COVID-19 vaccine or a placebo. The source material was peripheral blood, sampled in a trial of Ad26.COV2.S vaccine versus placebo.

CDR3 amino acids: CASSLGGHYYEQYF. The DNA of the CDR3 is TGTGCCAGCAGCTTGGGGGGTCACTACTACGAGCAGTACTTC. The gene calls are TRBV7-9 and TRBJ2-7; D possibly corresponds to TRBD2 (6 bases). Deletions cut 3 bases from V and 3 bases from J, with 12 bases between. Per germline, CDR1 SEHNR and CDR2 FQNEAQ (reference sequence). The CDR3 extends over 14 amino acids.